This is a list of T cell receptor beta chains from one sample in a study of shared clonotypes between healthy human individuals. Clones were read by immunoSEQ multiplex PCR, and TCRdb kept only the in-frame ones, dropping some. The sample yields 2 million to 2.5 million clones, 90% to 96% seen once. Sample: naive CD4+ T cells sorted from blood. Source of these receptors: a man between 18 and 29 years old in good health. The CDR3 runs from the conserved cysteine through the conserved F or W. The D gene is left open where the match is weak. Clone size is shown for a subset of rows, as once, few, many or a class of expanded clone.

j_call | d_call | v_call | cdr3_length | clone_size | cdr3_aa | cdr3_nt
TRBJ2-1 | TRBD2 | TRBV19 | 17 | NA | CASSIDLAGTSYNEQFF | TGTGCCAGTAGTATAGATTTAGCGGGAACCTCCTACAATGAGCAGTTCTTC
TRBJ2-5 | NA | TRBV7-9 | 14 | once | CASSVTGAKETQYF | TGTGCCAGCAGCGTGACCGGGGCTAAAGAGACCCAGTACTTC
TRBJ2-1 | NA | TRBV5-1 | 13 | NA | CASSLEGFGEQFF | TGCGCCAGCAGCTTGGAGGGATTCGGTGAGCAGTTCTTC
TRBJ2-6 | TRBD1 | TRBV10-1 | 21 | NA | CATLSGTGGDLNLTGANVLTF | TGCGCCACTTTGTCCGGGACAGGGGGCGACTTAAATCTTACAGGGGCCAACGTCCTGACTTTC
TRBJ1-1 | NA | TRBV18 | 14 | NA | CASSPEIMSTEAFF | TGTGCCAGCTCACCAGAAATCATGAGCACTGAAGCTTTCTTT
TRBJ1-6 | NA | TRBV7-9 | 15 | NA | CASSAPSGDNSPLHF | TGTGCCAGCAGCGCGCCATCAGGGGATAATTCACCCCTCCACTTT
TRBJ1-3 | TRBD1 | TRBV19 | 14 | NA | CASSTTGTGNTIYF | TGTGCCAGTAGCACGACAGGGACCGGAAACACCATATATTTT
TRBJ2-3 | NA | TRBV5-1 | 14 | once | CASRLTDGTDTQYF | TGCGCCAGCAGACTGACGGACGGCACAGATACGCAGTATTTT
TRBJ2-1 | NA | TRBV7-2 | 16 | NA | CASSLAASNSYNEQFF | TGTGCCAGCAGCTTAGCTGCTAGCAATTCCTACAATGAGCAGTTCTTC
TRBJ2-7 | TRBD2 | TRBV27 | 15 | NA | CASSLSPAGAYEQYF | TGTGCCAGCAGTTTATCACCAGCGGGGGCGTACGAGCAGTACTTC
TRBJ2-1 | NA | TRBV9 | 11 | NA | CASSVAGEQFF | TGTGCCAGCAGCGTAGCCGGGGAGCAGTTCTTC
TRBJ2-5 | NA | TRBV7-2 | 13 | NA | CASSLARRETQYF | TGTGCCAGCAGCTTAGCGCGTAGGGAGACCCAGTACTTC
TRBJ2-5 | NA | TRBV28 | 12 | once | CASSSGQETQYF | TGTGCCAGCAGTTCAGGGCAAGAGACCCAGTACTTC
TRBJ1-4 | NA | TRBV7-2 | 16 | NA | CASSRGGPKLNEKLFF | TGTGCCAGCAGCCGCGGGGGGCCCAAATTAAATGAAAAACTGTTTTTT
TRBJ2-1 | NA | TRBV4-3 | 13 | NA | CASSNARADEQFF | TGCGCCAGCAGCAATGCCAGGGCCGATGAGCAGTTCTTC
TRBJ1-2 | TRBD1 | TRBV19 | 14 | NA | CASRNTGEDNGYTF | TGTGCCAGTAGGAACACAGGGGAGGATAATGGCTACACCTTC
TRBJ2-7 | TRBD1 | TRBV11-2 | 13 | NA | CASSMTGGAEQYF | TGTGCCAGCAGCATGACAGGGGGGGCCGAGCAGTACTTC
TRBJ1-1 | TRBD1 | TRBV2 | 14 | once | CASSRTGLNTEAFF | TGTGCCAGCAGTCGGACAGGATTGAACACTGAAGCTTTCTTT
TRBJ2-5 | NA | TRBV18 | 14 | NA | CASRRGRTKETQYF | TGTGCCAGCCGCAGGGGACGGACCAAAGAGACCCAGTACTTC
TRBJ1-4 | TRBD1 | TRBV4-3 | 15 | NA | CASSQVKQGNEKLFF | TGCGCCAGCAGCCAAGTAAAACAGGGGAATGAAAAACTGTTTTTT
TRBJ1-2 | TRBD1 | TRBV30 | 12 | NA | CALLSRTGASTF | TGTGCCTTACTCTCGAGGACAGGGGCTAGCACCTTC
TRBJ2-5 | NA | TRBV11-2 | 13 | once | CASSLSGQETQYF | TGTGCCAGCAGCCTAAGCGGACAAGAGACCCAGTACTTC
TRBJ2-5 | TRBD1 | TRBV7-2 | 14 | NA | CASSFDRGQETQYF | TGTGCCAGCAGCTTTGACAGGGGCCAAGAGACCCAGTACTTC
TRBJ1-1 | NA | TRBV27 | 12 | once | CASSRSNTEAFF | TGTGCCAGCAGTAGGAGTAACACTGAAGCTTTCTTT
TRBJ2-5 | TRBD1 | TRBV27 | 17 | NA | CASSLGGRTGGQETQYF | TGTGCCAGCAGTTTAGGAGGTCGGACAGGGGGTCAAGAGACCCAGTACTTC
TRBJ2-7 | NA | TRBV7-9 | 13 | NA | CASSLGDTREQCF | TGTGCCAGCAGCTTAGGGGACACTCGAGAGCAGTGCTTC
TRBJ2-7 | TRBD1 | TRBV6-6 | 14 | NA | CASSPTGTGNEQYF | TGTGCCAGCAGCCCGACAGGGACGGGCAACGAGCAGTACTTC
TRBJ2-5 | NA | TRBV29-1 | 13 | NA | CSVKRMGGETQYF | TGCAGCGTTAAACGAATGGGGGGAGAGACCCAGTACTTC
TRBJ2-5 | NA | TRBV5-1 | 14 | NA | CASSLSAAQETQYF | TGCGCCAGCAGCTTATCCGCCGCTCAAGAGACCCAGTACTTC
TRBJ2-7 | TRBD1 | TRBV7-2 | 14 | NA | CASSPGTGGYEQYF | TGTGCCAGCAGCCCCGGGACAGGGGGCTACGAGCAGTACTTC
TRBJ2-3 | NA | TRBV28 | 16 | NA | CASSQAFGTSTDTQYF | TGTGCCAGCAGTCAAGCGTTCGGGACCAGCACAGATACGCAGTATTTT
TRBJ2-5 | NA | TRBV28 | 15 | NA | CASSDALHPVETQYF | TGTGCCAGCAGCGACGCACTACACCCTGTAGAGACCCAGTACTTC
TRBJ2-3 | NA | TRBV7-9 | 16 | NA | CASSSPLGGGLDTQYF | TGTGCCAGCAGCTCCCCCCTAGGGGGGGGCCTAGATACGCAGTATTTT
TRBJ2-1 | NA | TRBV11-3 | 14 | NA | CASSLEGGYNEQFF | TGTGCCAGCAGCTTAGAAGGAGGGTACAATGAGCAGTTCTTC
TRBJ2-1 | NA | TRBV5-1 | 14 | NA | CASKHSGLYNEQFF | TGCGCCAGCAAGCACAGCGGATTGTACAATGAGCAGTTCTTC
TRBJ2-1 | TRBD2 | TRBV2 | 13 | few | CASRLAGEGEQFF | TGTGCCAGCAGGCTAGCGGGAGAGGGTGAGCAGTTCTTC
TRBJ2-1 | TRBD1 | TRBV28 | 15 | NA | CASSHGTGAYNEQFF | TGTGCCAGCAGTCACGGGACAGGCGCCTACAATGAGCAGTTCTTC
TRBJ2-2 | TRBD2 | TRBV19 | 16 | NA | CATGPVGGSGTGELFF | TGTGCCACCGGACCCGTCGGGGGGTCGGGCACCGGGGAGCTGTTTTTT
TRBJ2-7 | TRBD2 | TRBV7-2 | 17 | NA | CASSHVAGGRTGYEQYF | TGTGCCAGCAGCCACGTTGCGGGAGGGCGCACCGGATACGAGCAGTACTTC
TRBJ1-2 | NA | TRBV20-1 | 11 | NA | CSARTNYGYTF | TGCAGTGCTAGAACAAACTATGGCTACACCTTC
TRBJ1-2 | NA | TRBV7-9 | 17 | once | CASSLAFGFSLGDGYTF | TGTGCCAGCAGCTTAGCGTTCGGGTTTTCTTTAGGAGATGGCTACACCTTC
TRBJ2-1 | TRBD2 | TRBV4-3 | 17 | NA | CASSRSGTSGPYNEQFF | TGCGCCAGCAGCCGAAGTGGGACTAGCGGGCCCTACAATGAGCAGTTCTTC